Listed here is a single TCR beta chain. The record originates from a study of T-cell reconstitution after alpha-beta-depleted transplantation in children. TCRbeta library preparation incorporated unique molecular identifiers. TCRdb ran MiXCR on the PCR reads and lists one entry per CDR3 protein. In the table there are around 700,000 distinct CDR3 sequences, around 14% of which are singletons. V was clipped by 1 base and J by 4 bases; unmatched bases: 5. The V gene's germline CDR1 is SEHNR and CDR2 FQNEAQ (reference sequence). This CDR3 has 17 amino acids. The sequences come from PBMCs, collected before TCRalphabeta/CD19-depleted stem cell transplant. The chain carries TRBV7-9 and TRBJ2-3, with 13 bases identical to TRBD2. The TCR originated in a girl aged 2 to 9 with congenital amegakaryocytic thrombocytopenia, due to receive a stem cell transplant. This CDR3 reads CASSLGRTSGSPDTQYF. The CDR3 nucleotides are TGTGCCAGCAGCTTAGGTCGGACTAGCGGGAGTCCAGATACGCAGTATTTT.